This T cell receptor (beta chain) was identified in a study of T-cell memory formation after mild COVID-19 (dated by TCRdb to about 2021). Background on the whole study: TCR sequence clusters from the two donors were found to be largely donor specific. Longitudinal TCRalpha and TCRbeta repertoire sequencing tracked T-cell clones expanding and contracting after mild COVID-19 in two donors. Two young, previously healthy adult volunteers, one female and one male, were included in the cohort.

V and J are truncated by 5 bases and 8 bases respectively, leaving an intervening sequence of 12 bases. From the cysteine up to the phenylalanine, the CDR3 has a length of 12 residues. Just CDR3 DNA is preserved here, 36 bases in frame from base 1. The germline V gene provides CDR1 MDHEN and CDR2 SYDVKM. The study at large found these results: The study covered only a couple of mild cases, and larger cohorts including severe cases with pre-infection samples were considered necessary. Contracting CD4+ clones were found mainly in CM and EM memory subsets, while CD8+ clones were enriched in EMRA. SARS-CoV-2 specificity of the second-wave clones peaking on day 37 was not confirmed. Some responding clones were detected in pre-infection memory, which suggested that pre-existing cross-reactive memory T cells had joined the SARS-CoV-2 response. Balanced CD4/CD8 phenotypes were observed for clones contracting from day 15 to 85, whereas a bias towards CD4+ was observed for a second wave of clones expanding from day 15 to 37.

PBMCs were isolated by Ficoll-Paque density gradient centrifugation. TCRdb shows the sequencer as Illumina NovaSeq 6000. TCRalpha and TCRbeta cDNA libraries were built by 5'RACE with constant-segment primers, adding sample barcodes and unique molecular identifiers. RNA was extracted from every sample with Trizol reagent. Library amplification was performed in two PCR steps, and a second sample barcode and Illumina TruSeq adapters were introduced in the second step. Sequencing of libraries was performed on an Illumina NovaSeq with 2 x 150 bp paired-end reads. Per the source publication's procedure: Reads were demultiplexed and collapsed into UMI-guided consensus sequences with migec v1.2.7. Using mixcr v2.1.11, UMI consensuses were aligned to TRA and TRB V and J templates and then assembled into clonotypes. Expanded or contracted clonotypes were those called significant by both edgeR and NoisET, with noise models trained on biological replicates. For edgeR calls, the cutoffs were a false discovery rate-adjusted p below 0.01 and a log2 fold-change threshold of 1. As an exploratory analysis of dynamics, max-normalized trajectories of the 1000 most abundant clonotypes were examined by PCA with hierarchical clustering. The CD4 or CD8 phenotype of responding clones was assigned using the separately sequenced CD4+ and CD8+ repertoires. TCRdb cleaned the public reads at Q25 with fastp, built clones with MiXCR and kept in-frame beta chains. Each CDR3 protein gets just one entry, which takes the most common genes and DNA from the rows behind it. These V and J calls are TCRdb output, not the study's own analysis. The sample table records more than 200,000 distinct CDR3 sequences; roughly 15% of these occur just once. The ten largest clones represent 3.5% of the sample.

Only a few counts were recorded for this clonotype. Which antigen it targets is not known. Base-call qualities are not available, and no considerably larger clone is one nucleotide away. This sequence uses TRBV28 and TRBJ1-2, with no confidently assigned D gene. The sample comprised PBMCs or a T cell subset sorted from them (not recorded which). The clonotype was recovered from a man between 18 and 29 years old who had mild COVID-19 (a few samples of this study predate the infection). The sample titles of this study are shuffled in the database, so cell type and time point are left out; the donor was told from shared clones. For the CDR3, the sequence is CASSRYPRGYTF. DNA sequence: TGTGCCAGCAGTCGGTACCCAAGGGGCTACACCTTC.